The subject of this entry is one TCR beta chain. The antigen is undetermined. The source of the sample is a study of cytomegalovirus exposure and HLA in healthy donors. The PCR contained 60 Vbeta and 13 Jbeta primers. Assay used: immunoSEQ multiplex PCR; TCRdb lists only in-frame clones, some missing. The table includes 100,000 or so clones, around three quarters detected once. Study-level findings and limits: HLA-A and HLA-B allele assignments for most subjects were reportedly predicted accurately using TCR beta sequences.

The receptor's source is a man aged 30 to 39 in good health and CMV-seronegative. The specimen was PBMCs.

The CDR3 sequence is CASSSGQGFGNTIYF. The CDR3 DNA sequence: TGTGCCAGCAGCTCGGGACAGGGGTTCGGAAACACCATATATTTT. This chain links TRBV13 with TRBJ1-3; 10 bases align to TRBD1. This CDR3 has 15 residues. After removal of 4 bases from V and 4 bases from J, the junction contained 4 bases not matched to a gene. Germline lookup yields CDR1 PRHDT and CDR2 FYEKMQ (reference sequence).